This paragraph reports one TCR beta chain. This clone appeared a few times. Its antigen is currently not known. Within one base of it there is no much larger clone, and no base qualities were kept. All of the isolated RNA was reverse transcribed with the High Capacity cDNA Reverse Transcription Kit, so expressed TCRB transcripts were sequenced. Deep immunoSEQ sequencing was applied to naive, central memory and regulatory T cell samples, giving an average of about 3.57 million total reads per sample. After sorted cells were lysed in RLT buffer, RNA was extracted with DNase-treated RNeasy Micro or Mini kits, with the choice depending on cell number. Each cell subset was processed separately to prevent cross-contamination, with patient and healthy donor samples processed together. The immunoSEQ multiplex PCR was used to amplify TCRB sequences from cDNA, generating 87-bp fragments that spanned the CDR3 region. Sequencing of the amplicons was done on the Illumina HiSeq platform. The study's own analysis went as follows. Synthetic template baselines were used to correct PCR bias computationally, reads within Hamming distance 2 were collapsed together, and singletons that could not be merged were discarded. Reads were aligned against IMGT to assign V, D and J genes, CDR3 length and insertions or deletions at six rearrangement sites. Within each subset, clonotype counts were normalized to sorted cell number, and only after that were true diversity and Gini coefficients computed with the tcR R package. The overlap coefficient, calculated on TCRB nucleotide sequences, was used to measure repertoire sharing. This is the immuneACCESS table as TCRdb keeps it, with only in-frame sequences that have V and J called. A part of the clones is gone; compared with another copy, unresolved V genes explain less than half, and the rest is unexplained. V, J and clone size derive from that table, while D and trimming were established from the DNA sequence. For this sample the table gives some 370,000 clones, of which over 9% were detected only once. About 0.6% of the sample is in the top ten clones.

These data originate in a study of beta chain features in type 1 diabetes (dated by TCRdb to 2016 to 2018). At the level of the whole study: No differences in mean age, gender distribution, total cell number or subset yield were found between patients and healthy donors. A total of 90 million to 130 million sorted cells were examined across all samples, and a strong correlation was observed between cell number per subset and RNA yield. In the study, TCRB repertoires of sorted circulating CD4+ T cell subsets from recently diagnosed type 1 diabetes patients were compared with those of matched healthy donors. Regulatory and stem cell-like memory subsets were isolated from only 8 patients and about eight healthy donors, whereas naive and central memory subsets came from all 28 donors.

A single peripheral blood draw of roughly 0.11 L on average was collected from each donor into heparinised tubes. Using a panel that included CD45RO, CCR7, CD25, CD127, CD95 and CD27, naive, central memory, regulatory and stem cell-like memory CD4+ T cells were sorted on a BD FACSAria II. Every sorted population had a purity above 95%. PBMCs were separated immediately by Lymphoprep density gradient centrifugation and were stained directly, without being cultured. So that batch effects would be minimized, each experiment stained and sorted samples in pairs, pairing one healthy donor with one patient. The paper's findings and limits, for the study overall: HLA sub-analyses involved small numbers of individuals, so any influence of HLA type on TCRB rearrangement remained unresolved. PCR may preferentially amplify shorter templates, but because patient and control samples were amplified and corrected together, any resulting skew would affect both groups equally. Because cDNA was sequenced instead of genomic DNA, highly expressing activated cells could be over-represented, though the groups showed no difference in activation or CD3 levels. Naive, central memory and regulatory TCRB repertoires appeared to be more alike among patients than among healthy donors. Fewer insertions and more nucleotide deletions at VDJ recombination sites were observed in patients with type 1 diabetes, implying thymic rearrangement abnormalities. A moderate but significant shortening of TCRB CDR3 length was observed in type 1 diabetes patients in all four CD4+ subsets.

Measured from the cysteine to the phenylalanine, the CDR3 is 15 residues long. Only the CDR3 DNA is retained, 45 bases long and in frame from the first base. Germline trimming: 3 bases from V, 7 bases from J; junction bases outside gene matches: 12. CDR1 and CDR2, looked up from the germline V gene (reference sequence), are MNHNY and SVGAGI. The chain is made from TRBV6-6 and TRBJ2-7, with TRBD1 identical over 7 junction bases. This clonotype was obtained from a man aged 25 to 45 with type 1 diabetes. The sample taken for sequencing was central memory CD4+ T cells from blood. The DNA reads as follows: TGTGCCAGCAGTTATGGACAGGCCAGTACGGGGGAGCAGTACTTC. The encoded protein is CASSYGQASTGEQYF.